This TCR beta chain originates from a study of control samples from healthy donors and cancer patients. The table came from immunoSEQ multiplex PCR; TCRdb's copy has only in-frame clones and leaves some out. The table records roughly 88,000 clones, approximately 91% of them present only once. Germline CDR1 SGHRS, CDR2 YFSETQ. This CDR3 is 14 amino acids long. J was trimmed by 3 bases and V by 1 base; bases with no gene match: 2. This sequence joins TRBV5-1 and TRBJ1-1; 8 nucleotides line up with TRBD1. The source of this sequence is a woman younger than 45 in good health. Sequenced input: blood. As DNA, the CDR3 is TGCGCCAGCAGCTTGCTACAGGGGGACACTGAAGCTTTCTTT. It encodes CASSLLQGDTEAFF.